This entry concerns a single T cell receptor beta chain. Its target is unknown. The record originates from a study of post-analysis software for immune sequencing data. Regarding the study as a whole: In patients, roughly five TRBV segments were more frequent than in controls, with TRBV5-6, TRBV5-1 and TRBV20-1 among them.

The V gene lost 1 base and the J gene lost 2 bases, with 6 bases spanning the gap. The CDR3 consists of 14 residues. Germline V gene data show CDR1 as SGHVS and CDR2 as FNYEAQ. Sequencing libraries made from TCR beta cDNA carried unique molecular identifiers. TCRdb redid the calling of the PCR reads with MiXCR, one entry per CDR3 protein. Here the sample spans some 450,000 distinct CDR3 sequences, under 55% being singletons. This chain links TRBV7-6 with TRBJ2-1, with D unresolved. Sequencing was done on a sample of blood. This clonotype was obtained from a girl aged 10 to 17 with multiple sclerosis. The CDR3 is CASSLVRPYNEQFF. The CDR3 DNA follows: TGTGCCAGCAGCTTAGTCCGGCCCTACAATGAGCAGTTCTTC.